Presented here are 2 T cell receptor beta chains from one specimen sequenced in a study of shared clonotypes between healthy human individuals. Clones were read by immunoSEQ multiplex PCR, and TCRdb kept only the in-frame ones, dropping some. The sample includes more than 900,000 clones, 70% to 80% of them seen just once. The sequencing sample was made of memory CD4+ T cells from PBMCs. The subset here: CD45RA-negative fraction. The source of these receptors is a man between 18 and 29 years old in good health. Some clones in this sample may be carry-over from other donors' samples.

This clone appeared a few times. The same CDR3 arises from other DNA sequences in this sample as well. The V and J genes are TRBV5-4 and TRBJ1-3; no clear D. V lost 3 bases to trimming and J lost 1 base, with 5 bases between them. CDR1 is SGHNT, CDR2 YYREEE, per germline (reference sequence). This CDR3 is 13 amino acids long. Here the CDR3 reads CASSSRSGNTIYF. The CDR3, as DNA: TGTGCCAGCAGCTCCAGATCTGGAAACACCATATATTTT.

This chain links TRBV29-1 with TRBJ2-5, with 10 positions matching TRBD1. The CDR3 has 13 amino acids. From germline, CDR1 is SQVTM and CDR2 ANQGSEA. V was clipped by 8 bases and J by 6 bases; unmatched bases: 9. CDR3 in amino acids: CSTRQGAVQTQYF. CDR3 coding DNA: TGCAGCACCAGACAGGGGGCGGTTCAGACCCAGTACTTC.